This TCR beta chain is from a study of molecular identifiers for immune sequencing clone quantification. The CDR3 totals 12 residues. Germline CDR1 is DFQATT and CDR2 is SNEGSKA (reference sequence). Trimming removed 1 base from V and 8 bases from J, with 8 bases in between. A few counts support this clonotype. With listed TCR primers and previously described methods, bulk TCR libraries were prepared. A single record per CDR3 protein comes from TCRdb applying MiXCR to the PCR reads. The repertoire holds some 100,000 distinct CDR3 sequences, with roughly 38% as singletons. The clonotype was recovered from a human donor in good health. Some libraries in this study had Jurkat cell RNA spiked in. What was sequenced was naive CD8+ T cells from blood, with Jurkat cell RNA spiked in. Regarding subset: FACS-sorted CD8+CD4-CCR7+CD45RA+ naive T cells. The chain is built from TRBV20-1 and TRBJ2-2; D might be TRBD2 (6 bases). The CDR3 here is CSARVGRGELFF. Written as DNA, the CDR3 is TGCAGTGCTAGAGTGGGGAGGGGGGAGCTGTTTTTT.